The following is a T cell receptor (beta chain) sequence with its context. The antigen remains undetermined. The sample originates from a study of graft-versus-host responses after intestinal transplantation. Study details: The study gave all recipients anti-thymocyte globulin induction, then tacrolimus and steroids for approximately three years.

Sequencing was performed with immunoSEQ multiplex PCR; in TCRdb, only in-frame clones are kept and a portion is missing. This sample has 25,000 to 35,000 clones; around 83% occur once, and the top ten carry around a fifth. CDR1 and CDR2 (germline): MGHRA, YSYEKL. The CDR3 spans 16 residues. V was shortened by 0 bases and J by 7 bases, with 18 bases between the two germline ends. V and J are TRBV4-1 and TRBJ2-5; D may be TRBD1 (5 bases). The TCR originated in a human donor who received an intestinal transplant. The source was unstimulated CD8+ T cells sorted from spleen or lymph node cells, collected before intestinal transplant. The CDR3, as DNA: TGCGCCAGCAGCCAAGATCAGGCAGGGTATTTGGGGACCCAGTACTTC. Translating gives CASSQDQAGYLGTQYF.